This TCR beta chain was obtained from a study of T cells after yellow fever vaccination (dated by TCRdb to 2018 to 2020). The study in broad terms: Libraries from fractions with low cell numbers were prepared with the SMART-Seq v4 Ultra Low Input RNA kit. Bulk TCR alpha and beta repertoires were sequenced longitudinally to track T-cell clones before and after primary and booster YFV17D yellow fever vaccination. Two healthy male donors, one aged 18 to 29 and one aged 30 to 40 years, were included in the cohort. Blood was drawn at multiple timepoints before and after primary and secondary immunization, with bulk PBMC replicates and cell subsets isolated.

Broad study findings and their caveats: Because the study included only a couple of donors, the extent to which the findings can be generalized is limited. Most clones expanded after primary vaccination were re-detected after the booster (96% of CD4 and around nine tenths of CD8), suggesting broad memory maintenance. A small fraction of clonotypes showed up in both the CD4 and CD8 compartments, probably as a result of convergent recombination. Compared with the primary T-cell response, the secondary T-cell response was weaker but faster, peaking on day 5 rather than day 15. Because abundant contaminating clonotypes from the bulk population could be contained in FACS-sorted repertoires, computational filtering was required.

This specimen's treatment or condition label, interpreted: live attenuated yellow fever vaccine strain. At each blood-draw timepoint, two biological replicates of bulk PBMCs were collected. PBMCs were isolated from peripheral blood using a standard Ficoll-Paque protocol. TriZol was used to extract RNA from bulk PBMCs, from CD4 and CD8 fractions, and from dextramer-positive and dextramer-negative fractions. As encoded in the germline V gene, CDR1 is MNHEY while CDR2 is SVGEGT. Trimming takes 8 bases from V and 5 bases from J, and the germline ends sit 9 bases apart. Counted from cysteine to phenylalanine, this CDR3 has 11 amino acids. Only the CDR3 DNA is retained, 33 bases long and in frame from the first base. On this clonotype: The antigen it recognizes is unknown. Base quality data are lacking; no much larger clone is found one base away.

Synthesis of TCR cDNA relied on 5'RACE template switching, a step that introduced a universal primer site along with unique molecular identifiers. Priming for cDNA synthesis came from both the TCR alpha and TCR beta constant segments. Library amplification involved two PCR steps, and the second step added sample barcodes and sequencing adapters. Sequencing of the libraries was done on either Illumina HiSeq 2500 (2x100 bp) or NovaSeq (2x150 bp). Per the authors' processing: MIGEC handled demultiplexing of reads and collapsing into UMI consensus sequences, while MiXCR performed V(D)J alignment. Clonotypes responding to the vaccine were identified with edgeR on replicate PBMC samples, with the criteria of FDR below 0.01 and a log2 fold change above 5 up to day 15. Each bulk clonotype was labeled CD4 or CD8 based on which sequenced repertoire, CD4 or CD8, contained the clonotype at higher abundance. TCRdb ran its own pipeline on the public reads, namely fastp trimming at Q25 and MiXCR clone calling, and kept in-frame beta chains. Entries that share a CDR3 protein sequence are merged under the most common genes and DNA. For this entry, the V and J calls and clone size follow TCRdb and not the study's own pipeline. The sample has 500,000 to 650,000 distinct CDR3 sequences on record, 17% of them singletons. In total, the top ten clones hold around a sixth of the sample.

The sample here was PBMCs, taken 5 days after the first yellow fever vaccination. The sequence is built from TRBV6-2 or TRBV6-3 and TRBJ2-5; no D segment can be confidently identified. The receptor's source is a young man who received the YFV17D yellow fever vaccine. The nucleotide sequence is given as TGTGCCAGCGGCATCGGGGAGACCCAGTACTTC. This is translated as CASGIGETQYF.